The clone carrying this T cell receptor (beta chain) was detected ten times or more. The antigen remains unidentified. The CDR3 has 16 amino acids. V was pared by 3 bases and J by 0 bases, with 12 bases between. Germline V gene data show CDR1 as SGHTA and CDR2 as FQGNSA. TCRdb re-derived calls from the reads in MiXCR, one entry per CDR3 protein. The repertoire has some 900,000 distinct CDR3 sequences, 32% of them found once; the top ten carry about an eighth. The source of the sample is a study of T cell repertoires in cytomegalovirus infection. Overall study: Shared public TCR beta signatures pointed to both CMV infection and a matching HLA type.

Overall study results and limits: Ex vivo, HLA-C-restricted CMV-specific TCR beta clonotypes prevailed over the rest of the response.

Material: cultured CD8+ T cells from PBMCs, obtained from culture after CMV antigen stimulation. The genes are TRBV7-2 and TRBJ1-5; the D is unclear. This receptor was obtained from a human donor in good health (CMV status not recorded). Some clones in this sample may be carry-over from other donors' samples. As DNA, the CDR3 is TGTGCCAGCAGCTTGAATGGCGGCTATAGCAATCAGCCCCAGCATTTT. It is translated as CASSLNGGYSNQPQHF.